The sequence of this T cell receptor beta chain was determined in a study of T cell responses to AZD1222 COVID-19 vaccine. Libraries were prepared by immunoSEQ multiplex PCR; TCRdb keeps only in-frame clonotypes and omits some of them. The sample has about 130,000 clones, 88% seen once. Per germline, CDR1 LGHDT and CDR2 YNNKEL (reference sequence). The V gene lost 4 bases and the J gene lost 7 bases, with 16 bases spanning the gap. The CDR3 covers 15 residues. Remarks on this clone: Its antigen is still unknown.

Study-wide results and limits: Only a handful of AZD1222 recipients, more than five in all, had baseline seropositivity. Mostly white British, mostly female donors; authors suggested clonal diversity may be underestimated. Spike-specific TCR depth and breadth grew after two AZD1222 doses. Repertoire sampling was restricted to post-peak T cell response timepoints.

The J gene is TRBJ1-4, the V gene TRBV3-1 (or the pseudogene TRBV3-2), with unresolved D. This sample comprised peripheral blood, obtained on day 0 of MenACWY control vaccination. The sequence was obtained from an adult in good health. The CDR3 is CASSPLRGDGEKLFF. As DNA, the CDR3 is TGTGCCAGCAGCCCCTTACGGGGTGATGGTGAAAAACTGTTTTTT.